This T cell receptor (beta chain) was captured by sequencing in a study of T cell responses to AZD1222 COVID-19 vaccine. On this clone itself: Antigen unknown.

V dropped 11 bases and J dropped 0; count of bases not matched to a gene: 18. This CDR3 contains 18 residues. The germline gives CDR1 LNHDA, CDR2 SQIVND (reference sequence). Sequencing was performed with immunoSEQ multiplex PCR; in TCRdb, only in-frame clones are kept and a portion is missing. In the table there are roughly 150,000 clones, 88% of which are singletons. Study findings and constraints: Once two AZD1222 doses were given, Spike-specific TCR breadth and depth went up.

The source was peripheral blood, collected on day 0 of AZD1222 vaccination. The chain carries TRBV19 and TRBJ2-1; TRBD2 matches at 8 bases. This TCR derives from an adult in good health. The CDR3 coding sequence is TGTGCCTCCGAAGCGGGGACTAGGGTTTTTACCTCCTACAATGAGCAGTTCTTC. It codes for CASEAGTRVFTSYNEQFF.